A selection of T cell receptor beta chains follows, all from one sample in a study of OX40 agonist ivuxolimab in advanced cancers. Here immunoSEQ multiplex PCR was the method, and the copy in TCRdb shows in-frame clones only, minus some. Of 65,000 to 90,000 clones listed, about 89% were seen once; the top ten hold roughly 0.64%. Specimen: CD4+ or CD8+ T cells sorted from blood, collected in a trial of the OX40 agonist ivuxolimab. Source of these receptors: an adult with an advanced solid tumor such as melanoma, head and neck, liver or kidney cancer. Each CDR3 is given with its conserved first and last residue. Each record gives: D gene, V gene, J gene, clone size, CDR3 protein, CDR3 DNA. The D gene is left open where the match is weak. The size field is filled for only some rows; it gives once, few, many or a size class.

TRBD1,TRBV18,TRBJ2-1,NA,CASSRGQGWSEQFF,TGTGCCAGCTCACGAGGACAGGGATGGAGTGAGCAGTTCTTC
TRBD1,TRBV6-5,TRBJ1-2,NA,CASSSGTGLRNYGYTF,TGTGCCAGCAGTTCCGGGACAGGGTTGAGGAACTATGGCTACACCTTC
NA,TRBV7-3,TRBJ2-1,NA,CASSRTVAGANEQFF,TGTGCCAGCAGCAGGACAGTTGCTGGGGCAAATGAGCAGTTCTTC
NA,TRBV18,TRBJ2-2,NA,CASQHGRNTGELFF,TGTGCCAGCCAACACGGGAGGAACACCGGGGAGCTGTTTTTT
TRBD1,TRBV5-1,TRBJ2-1,NA,CASSSKGQGGTGEFF,TGCGCCAGCAGCTCCAAGGGACAGGGGGGGACCGGGGAGTTCTTC
TRBD1,TRBV29-1,TRBJ2-2,few,CSVGGGQGATGELFF,TGCAGCGTTGGCGGGGGACAGGGGGCGACCGGGGAGCTGTTTTTT
TRBD2,TRBV6-1,TRBJ2-3,NA,CASISTSGTDTQYF,TGTGCCAGCATCTCCACTAGCGGCACAGATACGCAGTATTTT
NA,TRBV30,TRBJ1-5,few,CAWSTSYSNQPQHF,TGTGCCTGGAGTACCTCCTATAGCAATCAGCCCCAGCATTTT
NA,TRBV6-1,TRBJ2-3,NA,CASSVPLTTADTQYF,TGTGCCAGCAGTGTCCCCCTCACGACCGCAGATACGCAGTATTTT
NA,TRBV30,TRBJ1-1,NA,CACRKRGEGTEAFF,TGTGCCTGCCGGAAACGGGGGGAAGGCACTGAAGCTTTCTTT
NA,TRBV28,TRBJ1-1,few,CASSSLLDGEAFF,TGTGCCAGCAGTTCCTTACTCGACGGGGAAGCTTTCTTT
TRBD2,TRBV5-1,TRBJ2-1,NA,CASSYLAEPYNEQFF,TGCGCCAGCAGCTATCTAGCGGAGCCTTACAATGAGCAGTTCTTC
NA,TRBV4-1,TRBJ1-2,few,CASSQVGSNYGYTF,TGCGCCAGCAGCCAAGTGGGCAGCAACTATGGCTACACCTTC
NA,TRBV7-6,TRBJ2-3,NA,CASSIAEATDTQYF,TGTGCCAGCAGCATAGCGGAAGCCACAGATACGCAGTATTTT
NA,TRBV7-2,TRBJ2-3,NA,CASSLAGAHTDTQYF,TGTGCCAGCAGCTTAGCGGGGGCCCACACAGATACGCAGTATTTT
TRBD1,TRBV27,TRBJ1-2,NA,CASGTRRTGWGANYGYTF,TGTGCCAGCGGTACCCGCCGGACAGGGTGGGGAGCTAACTATGGCTACACCTTC
NA,TRBV20-1,TRBJ1-1,few,CSARYVTEAFF,TGCAGTGCTAGGTACGTCACTGAAGCTTTCTTT
NA,TRBV5-5,TRBJ1-1,NA,CASSFHTEAFF,TGTGCCAGCAGCTTCCACACTGAAGCTTTCTTT
TRBD2,TRBV18,TRBJ2-1,NA,CASSPAGEQFF,TGTGCCAGCTCGCCAGCGGGAGAGCAGTTCTTC
NA,TRBV4-2,TRBJ1-1,NA,CASSAGLEGITEAFF,TGTGCCAGCAGCGCGGGTTTAGAGGGGATCACTGAAGCTTTCTTT
TRBD1,TRBV7-3,TRBJ2-7,NA,CASSLQTGGEQYF,TGTGCCAGCAGCTTACAGACAGGGGGCGAGCAGTACTTC
NA,TRBV6-5,TRBJ2-7,NA,CASSYSRVTSYEQYF,TGTGCCAGCAGTTACTCGCGGGTTACTAGCTACGAGCAGTACTTC
NA,TRBV5-1,TRBJ2-2,NA,CASSFVGPLRNTGELFF,TGCGCCAGCAGCTTTGTCGGCCCCTTAAGGAACACCGGGGAGCTGTTTTTT
TRBD1,TRBV9,TRBJ1-2,NA,CASSVVPGGSMGGYTF,TGTGCCAGCAGCGTAGTCCCAGGGGGATCTATGGGAGGCTACACCTTC
NA,TRBV28,TRBJ1-3,NA,CASRQPSTEGNTIYF,TGTGCCAGCAGACAACCCTCGACTGAAGGAAACACCATATATTTT
TRBD1,TRBV6-1,TRBJ2-5,NA,CASSGTGGETQYF,TGTGCCAGCAGTGGCACAGGGGGAGAGACCCAGTACTTC
NA,TRBV7-9,TRBJ2-7,NA,CASSLGMPGNEQYF,TGTGCCAGCAGCTTAGGGATGCCAGGGAACGAGCAGTACTTC
NA,TRBV9,TRBJ2-7,NA,CASSPRADYYEQYF,TGTGCCAGCAGCCCCCGGGCAGATTACTACGAGCAGTACTTC
NA,TRBV28,TRBJ2-7,NA,CATTHRTLISYEQYF,TGTGCCACCACCCATAGGACTCTGATCTCCTACGAGCAGTACTTC
TRBD1,TRBV2,TRBJ2-3,NA,CASRRQGWTDTQYF,TGTGCCAGCAGAAGACAGGGGTGGACAGATACGCAGTATTTT
TRBD1,TRBV6-6,TRBJ2-7,NA,CASKPGTGDHEQYF,TGTGCCAGCAAACCCGGGACAGGGGACCACGAGCAGTACTTC
NA,TRBV30,TRBJ1-6,NA,CAWTGRGNSPLHF,TGTGCCTGGACGGGTCGGGGTAATTCACCCCTCCACTTT
NA,TRBV5-1,TRBJ2-5,once,CASSLTASGETQYF,TGCGCCAGCAGCTTGACGGCCTCGGGCGAGACCCAGTACTTC
TRBD1,TRBV6-5,TRBJ2-1,few,CASSSPTGARYNEQFF,TGTGCCAGCAGTTCTCCGACAGGGGCCCGTTACAATGAGCAGTTCTTC
NA,TRBV18,TRBJ1-1,NA,CASSPLPQGRDTEAFF,TGTGCCAGCTCACCTTTACCACAGGGCAGGGACACTGAAGCTTTCTTT
NA,TRBV5-4,TRBJ1-6,NA,CASSLGQNNSPLHF,TGTGCCAGCAGCTTGGGGCAGAATAATTCACCCCTCCACTTT
TRBD1,TRBV10-1,TRBJ2-7,NA,CASSEDRGGGYEQYF,TGCGCCAGCAGTGAGGACAGGGGAGGTGGCTACGAGCAGTACTTC
NA,TRBV28,TRBJ2-5,NA,CASSLEFRKTQYF,TGTGCCAGCAGTTTGGAGTTTAGGAAGACCCAGTACTTC
NA,TRBV28,TRBJ2-6,NA,CASLTARYSGANVLTF,TGTGCCAGCCTGACAGCCCGTTACTCTGGGGCCAACGTCCTGACTTTC
NA,TRBV7-9,TRBJ2-5,NA,CASSPVVALRAQYF,TGTGCCAGCAGCCCCGTGGTAGCGTTAAGGGCCCAGTACTTC
NA,TRBV7-2,TRBJ1-2,NA,CASSLPGGRNYGYTF,TGTGCCAGCAGCTTACCCGGAGGGAGAAACTATGGCTACACCTTC
NA,TRBV9,TRBJ2-1,NA,CASSVVNRNEQFF,TGTGCCAGCAGCGTAGTCAATCGTAATGAGCAGTTCTTC
TRBD1,TRBV7-6,TRBJ2-3,NA,CASSLAGTVDTQYF,TGTGCCAGCAGCTTAGCCGGGACAGTAGATACGCAGTATTTT
NA,TRBV6-1,TRBJ1-1,NA,CASSARVVLDTEAFF,TGTGCCAGCAGTGCCAGGGTAGTTCTGGACACTGAAGCTTTCTTT
NA,TRBV6-5,TRBJ2-7,NA,CASSFPGTPRREQYF,TGTGCCAGCAGTTTCCCCGGGACCCCTAGGAGAGAGCAGTACTTC
NA,TRBV9,TRBJ1-3,NA,CASSSTGTIGNTIYF,TGTGCCAGCAGCAGCACAGGGACAATAGGAAACACCATATATTTT
TRBD2,TRBV11-2,TRBJ2-1,NA,CASSYRLAGDNEQFF,TGTGCCAGCAGCTACCGACTAGCGGGGGACAATGAGCAGTTCTTC
NA,TRBV5-6,TRBJ2-1,NA,CASSLVSGSYNEQFF,TGTGCCAGCAGCTTGGTGAGCGGCTCCTACAATGAGCAGTTCTTC
TRBD1,TRBV4-1,TRBJ1-6,once,CASSQVGTANSPLHF,TGCGCCAGCAGCCAAGTGGGGACAGCAAATTCACCCCTCCACTTT
TRBD1,TRBV27,TRBJ1-3,once,CASSLSPGTGVGNTIYF,TGTGCCAGCAGTCTCTCGCCCGGGACAGGGGTTGGAAACACCATATATTTT
NA,TRBV6-1,TRBJ1-5,NA,CASSEDGNSNQPQHF,TGTGCCAGCAGTGAAGACGGTAATAGCAATCAGCCCCAGCATTTT
NA,TRBV4-1,TRBJ1-3,NA,CASSQDRWNTIYF,TGCGCCAGCAGCCAAGATCGGTGGAACACCATATATTTT
NA,TRBV5-4,TRBJ1-1,NA,CASSLLGEVAFF,TGTGCCAGCAGCTTGTTGGGGGAGGTAGCTTTCTTT